One sample yielded the 7 T cell receptor beta chains listed below, sequenced in a study of Ad26.COV2.S vaccination and SARS-CoV-2 variants. Measured with immunoSEQ multiplex PCR; TCRdb has only the in-frame clones, and not every one. The data show a few hundred thousand clones, about nine tenths seen once. The treatment is: around 19 received Ad26.COV2.S at low or high dose, single or two shots; about 5 received placebo; per-sample allocation not given. Day 63 after the first injection of vaccine or placebo was the sampling time. The specimen was peripheral blood, collected in a trial of Ad26.COV2.S vaccine versus placebo. The receptor source for this set is a person between 18 and 60 years old who received the Ad26.COV2.S COVID-19 vaccine or a placebo.

V and J are TRBV3-1 (or the pseudogene TRBV3-2) and TRBJ2-7, with unresolved D. The CDR3 is 13 residues long. Trimming took 0 bases from V and 6 from J, leaving 9 bases between them. Per the germline V gene, CDR1 is LGHDT and CDR2 is YNNKEL (reference sequence). CDR3 nucleotide sequence: TGTGCCAGCAGCCAAGATTTTCCACTCGAGCAGTACTTC. This gives the protein CASSQDFPLEQYF.

The chain carries TRBV30 and TRBJ1-5; D is unresolved. CDR1 GTSNPN and CDR2 SVGIG come from the germline V gene (reference sequence). Trimming stripped 5 bases from V and 7 bases from J, with 21 bases between. This CDR3 comprises 15 residues. The CDR3, as DNA: TGTGCCTGGGCCCGTCGGTCGGGGATGGGGCAGCCCCAGCATTTT. Encoded protein: CAWARRSGMGQPQHF.

The chain is built from TRBV7-9 and TRBJ2-1; D not resolved. Trimming shortened V by 4 bases and J by 6 bases, and 16 bases separated the two germline ends. Per germline, CDR1 SEHNR and CDR2 FQNEAQ (reference sequence). This CDR3 is built from 15 residues. The CDR3 nucleotides read TGTGCCAGCAGCTCGGGCCCCCCCGAGAGCAATGAGCAGTTCTTC. This sequence encodes CASSSGPPESNEQFF.

The chain uses TRBV27 and TRBJ1-1; possibly TRBD1 for D (6 bases). Per germline, CDR1 MNHEY and CDR2 SMNVEV (reference sequence). Trimming shortened V by 5 bases and J by 0 bases, and 13 bases separated the two germline ends. The CDR3 spans 15 residues. The chain's CDR3 is CASSLKGGMNTEAFF. CDR3 nucleotide sequence: TGTGCCAGCAGTCTGAAGGGGGGAATGAACACTGAAGCTTTCTTT.

This chain uses TRBV27 with TRBJ2-7; D is unresolved. Germline assignment: CDR1 MNHEY and CDR2 SMNVEV (reference sequence). There are 16 residues in the CDR3. V gave up 5 bases and J gave up 1 base, with 18 bases separating them. The CDR3 reads CASSTLGQVGSYEQYF. CDR3 DNA sequence: TGTGCCAGCAGTACCCTGGGTCAAGTTGGATCCTACGAGCAGTACTTC.

The chain joins TRBV5-4 to TRBJ1-1; 10 bases map to TRBD1. The CDR3 runs 14 residues. The germline gives CDR1 SGHNT, CDR2 YYREEE (reference sequence). J was trimmed by 3 bases and V by 5 bases; bases with no gene match: 4. CDR3 region: CASRRDRGYTEAFF. The CDR3 DNA reads as TGTGCCAGCAGACGGGACAGGGGTTACACTGAAGCTTTCTTT.

The chain recombines TRBV6-5 with TRBJ1-2; D gene ambiguous. Germline CDR1 reads MNHEY; CDR2 reads SVGAGI. The V end lost 6 bases, the J end lost 3 bases, and 17 bases lay between the germline ends. CDR3 length: 15 amino acids. The CDR3 protein is CASSTVPTADYGYTF. Here the CDR3 DNA reads TGTGCCAGCAGCACAGTTCCGACGGCCGACTATGGCTACACCTTC.